This T cell receptor (beta chain) comes out of a study of tumour-infiltrating T cells in Burkitt lymphoma. Libraries were prepared by immunoSEQ multiplex PCR; TCRdb keeps only in-frame clonotypes and omits some of them. The table includes about 14,000 clones, over 30% detected once. By proportion, this clone is medium-sized. CDR1 and CDR2 (germline): SNHLY, FYNNEI. The V gene lost 6 bases and the J gene lost 2 bases, with 16 bases spanning the gap. The CDR3 is 15 residues long. The chain has TRBV2 and TRBJ1-1; D remains ambiguous. Sequenced sample: tumor tissue. The receptor comes from a human donor with diffuse large B-cell lymphoma. DNA for the CDR3: TGTGCCAGCAGCTATCAACAAGTGCGAAACACTGAAGCTTTCTTT. Its translation is CASSYQQVRNTEAFF.